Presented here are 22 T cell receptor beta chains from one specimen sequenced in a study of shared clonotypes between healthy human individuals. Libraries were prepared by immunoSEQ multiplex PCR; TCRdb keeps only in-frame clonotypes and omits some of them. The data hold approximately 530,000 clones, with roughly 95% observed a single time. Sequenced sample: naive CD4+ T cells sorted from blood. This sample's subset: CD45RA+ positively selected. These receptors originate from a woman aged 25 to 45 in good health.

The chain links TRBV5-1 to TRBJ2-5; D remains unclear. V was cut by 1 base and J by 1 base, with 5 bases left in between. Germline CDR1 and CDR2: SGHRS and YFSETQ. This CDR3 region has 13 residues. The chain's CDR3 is CASSLHRQETQYF. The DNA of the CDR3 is TGCGCCAGCAGCTTGCACCGCCAAGAGACCCAGTACTTC.

CDR3 region: CASSRETLANTGELFF. The DNA for the CDR3 is TGTGCCAGCAGTCGCGAGACACTCGCGAACACCGGGGAGCTGTTTTTT. The chain couples TRBV2 to TRBJ2-2; D call uncertain. V was cut by 5 bases and J by 0 bases, with 13 bases left in between. Germline V gene sequence: CDR1 SNHLY, CDR2 FYNNEI. The CDR3 covers 16 residues.

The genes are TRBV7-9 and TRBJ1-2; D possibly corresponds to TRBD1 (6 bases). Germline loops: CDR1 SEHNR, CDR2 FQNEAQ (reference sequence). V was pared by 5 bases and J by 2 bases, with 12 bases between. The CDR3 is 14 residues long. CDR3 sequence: CASSLPDRNYGYTF. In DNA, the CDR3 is TGTGCCAGCAGCCTTCCGGACAGAAACTATGGCTACACCTTC. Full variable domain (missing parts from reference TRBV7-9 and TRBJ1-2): DTGVSQNPRHKITKRGQNVTFRCDPISEHNRLYWYRQTLGQGPEFLTYFQNEAQLEKSRLLSDRFSAERPKGSFSTLEIQRTEQGDSAMYLCASSLPDRNYGYTFGSGTRLTVV.

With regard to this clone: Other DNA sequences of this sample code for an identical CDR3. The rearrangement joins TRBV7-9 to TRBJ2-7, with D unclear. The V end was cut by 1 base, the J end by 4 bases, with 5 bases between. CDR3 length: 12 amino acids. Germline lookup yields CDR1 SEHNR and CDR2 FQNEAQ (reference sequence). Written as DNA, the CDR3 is TGTGCCAGCAGCTTAGTACAGTACGAGCAGTACTTC. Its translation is CASSLVQYEQYF. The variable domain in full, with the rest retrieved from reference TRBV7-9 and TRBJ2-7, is DTGVSQNPRHKITKRGQNVTFRCDPISEHNRLYWYRQTLGQGPEFLTYFQNEAQLEKSRLLSDRFSAERPKGSFSTLEIQRTEQGDSAMYLCASSLVQYEQYFGPGTRLTVT.

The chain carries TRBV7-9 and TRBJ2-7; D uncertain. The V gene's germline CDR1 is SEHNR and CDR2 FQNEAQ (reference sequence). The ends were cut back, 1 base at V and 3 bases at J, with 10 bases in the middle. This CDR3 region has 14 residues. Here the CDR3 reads CASSLENPSYEQYF. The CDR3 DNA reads TGTGCCAGCAGCTTAGAAAATCCCAGCTACGAGCAGTACTTC.

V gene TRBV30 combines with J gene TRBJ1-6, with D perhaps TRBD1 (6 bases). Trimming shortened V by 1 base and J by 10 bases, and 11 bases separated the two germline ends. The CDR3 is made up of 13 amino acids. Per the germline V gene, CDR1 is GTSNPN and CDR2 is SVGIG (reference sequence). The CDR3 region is CAWSAGAESPLHF. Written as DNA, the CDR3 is TGTGCCTGGAGTGCAGGGGCGGAATCACCCCTCCACTTT.

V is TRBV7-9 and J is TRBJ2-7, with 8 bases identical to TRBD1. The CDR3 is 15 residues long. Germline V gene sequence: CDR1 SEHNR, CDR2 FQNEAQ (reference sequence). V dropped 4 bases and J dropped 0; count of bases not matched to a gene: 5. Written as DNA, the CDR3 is TGTGCCAGCAGCTCTGGACAGGGTTTCTCCTACGAGCAGTACTTC. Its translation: CASSSGQGFSYEQYF.

The CDR3 loop reads CASSQRDGYTF. The CDR3 nucleotides read TGCGCCAGCAGTCAAAGGGACGGCTACACCTTC. The chain uses TRBV23-1 and TRBJ1-2; perhaps TRBD1 as D (5 bases). TRBV23-1 is placed among ORFs of uncertain function. With 2 bases removed from V and 8 bases from J, the gap between germline ends came to 6 bases. This CDR3 is built from 11 residues.

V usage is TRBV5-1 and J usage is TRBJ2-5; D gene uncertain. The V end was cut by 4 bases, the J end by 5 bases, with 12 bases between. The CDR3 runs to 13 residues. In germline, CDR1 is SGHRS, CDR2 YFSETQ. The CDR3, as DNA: TGCGCCAGCAGCAGCCTTCATGGGGAGACCCAGTACTTC. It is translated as CASSSLHGETQYF.

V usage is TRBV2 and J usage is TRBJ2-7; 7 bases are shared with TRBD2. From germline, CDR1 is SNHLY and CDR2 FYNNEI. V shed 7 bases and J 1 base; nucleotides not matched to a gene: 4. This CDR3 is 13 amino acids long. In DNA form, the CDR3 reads TGTGCCAGCAAGGGCGGGGGATCCTACGAGCAGTACTTC. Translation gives CASKGGGSYEQYF.

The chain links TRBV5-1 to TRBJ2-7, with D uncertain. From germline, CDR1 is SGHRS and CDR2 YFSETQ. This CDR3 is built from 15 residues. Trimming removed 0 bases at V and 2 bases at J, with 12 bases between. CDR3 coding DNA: TGCGCCAGCAGCTTGGTTTCAGGTTCGACCTACGAGCAGTACTTC. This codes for CASSLVSGSTYEQYF.

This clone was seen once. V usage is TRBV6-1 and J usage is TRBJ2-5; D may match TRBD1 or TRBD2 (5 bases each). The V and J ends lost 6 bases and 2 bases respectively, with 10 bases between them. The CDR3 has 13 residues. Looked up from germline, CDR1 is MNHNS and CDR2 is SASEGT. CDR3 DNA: TGTGCCAGCAGAGGGACCGGGCAAGAGACCCAGTACTTC. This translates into CASRGTGQETQYF.

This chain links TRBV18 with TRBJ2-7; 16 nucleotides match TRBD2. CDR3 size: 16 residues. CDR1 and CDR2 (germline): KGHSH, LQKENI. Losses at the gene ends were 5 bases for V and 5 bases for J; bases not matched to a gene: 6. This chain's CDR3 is CASSGTSGRAVDEQYF. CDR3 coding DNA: TGTGCCAGCTCAGGGACTAGCGGGAGGGCCGTCGACGAGCAGTACTTC.

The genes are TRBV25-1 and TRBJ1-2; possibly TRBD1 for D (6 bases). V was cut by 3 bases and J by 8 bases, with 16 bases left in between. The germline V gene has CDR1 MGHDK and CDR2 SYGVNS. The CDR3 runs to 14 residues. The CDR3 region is CASSESYRVEGYTF. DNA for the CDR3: TGTGCCAGCAGTGAGTCGTACAGGGTCGAGGGCTACACCTTC.

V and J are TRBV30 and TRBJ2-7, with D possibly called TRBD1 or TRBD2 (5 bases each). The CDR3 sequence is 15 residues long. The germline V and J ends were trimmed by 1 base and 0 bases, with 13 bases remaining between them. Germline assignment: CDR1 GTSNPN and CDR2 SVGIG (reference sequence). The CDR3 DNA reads TGTGCCTGGAGTGGGGGACGGACAAGCTCCTACGAGCAGTACTTC. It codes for CAWSGGRTSSYEQYF.

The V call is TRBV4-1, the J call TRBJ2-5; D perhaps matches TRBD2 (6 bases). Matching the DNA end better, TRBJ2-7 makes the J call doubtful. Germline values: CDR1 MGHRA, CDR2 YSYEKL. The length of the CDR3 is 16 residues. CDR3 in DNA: TGCGCCAGCAGCCAAGATGGGCGGGATGTCTCCTACGAGCAGTACTTC. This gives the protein CASSQDGRDVSYEQYF.

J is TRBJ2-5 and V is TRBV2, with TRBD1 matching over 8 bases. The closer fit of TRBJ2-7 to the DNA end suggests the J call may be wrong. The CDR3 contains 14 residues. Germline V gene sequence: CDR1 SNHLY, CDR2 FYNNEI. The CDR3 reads CASSDQGATYEQYF. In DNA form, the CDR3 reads TGTGCCAGCAGTGATCAGGGGGCGACCTACGAGCAGTACTTC.

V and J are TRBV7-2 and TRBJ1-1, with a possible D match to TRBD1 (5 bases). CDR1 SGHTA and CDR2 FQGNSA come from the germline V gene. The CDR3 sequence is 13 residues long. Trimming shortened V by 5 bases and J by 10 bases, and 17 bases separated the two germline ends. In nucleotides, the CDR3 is TGTGCCAGCAGCACCCGGGACTCAGGTCGAGCTTTCTTT. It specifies CASSTRDSGRAFF.

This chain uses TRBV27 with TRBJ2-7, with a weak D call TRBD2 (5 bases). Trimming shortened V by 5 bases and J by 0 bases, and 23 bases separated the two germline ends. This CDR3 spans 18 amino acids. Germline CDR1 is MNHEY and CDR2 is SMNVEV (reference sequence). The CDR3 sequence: CASSPVKQSERSSYEQYF. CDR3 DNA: TGTGCCAGCAGTCCGGTCAAACAGTCCGAGCGGAGCTCCTACGAGCAGTACTTC.

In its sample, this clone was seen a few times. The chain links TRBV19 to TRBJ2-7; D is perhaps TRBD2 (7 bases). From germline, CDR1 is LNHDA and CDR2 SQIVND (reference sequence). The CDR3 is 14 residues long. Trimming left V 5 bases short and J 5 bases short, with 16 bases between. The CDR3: CASSLERGRDEQYF. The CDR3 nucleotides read TGTGCCAGTAGTCTCGAGAGGGGGAGGGACGAGCAGTACTTC. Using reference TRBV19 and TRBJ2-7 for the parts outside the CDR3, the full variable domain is DGGITQSPKYLFRKEGQNVTLSCEQNLNHDAMYWYRQDPGQGLRLIYYSQIVNDFQKGDIAEGYSVSREKKESFPLTVTSAQKNPTAFYLCASSLERGRDEQYFGPGTRLTVT.

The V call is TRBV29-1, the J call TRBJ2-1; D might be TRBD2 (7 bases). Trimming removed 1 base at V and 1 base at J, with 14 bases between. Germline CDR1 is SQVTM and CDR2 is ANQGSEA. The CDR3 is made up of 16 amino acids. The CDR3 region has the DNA TGCAGCGTTGAAGGGGGGGGCGCCATATCCTACAATGAGCAGTTCTTC. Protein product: CSVEGGGAISYNEQFF.

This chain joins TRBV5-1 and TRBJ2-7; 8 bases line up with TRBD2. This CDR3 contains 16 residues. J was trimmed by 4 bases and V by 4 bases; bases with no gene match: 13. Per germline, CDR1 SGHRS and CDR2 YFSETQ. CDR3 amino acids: CASSPGPAGVSYEQYF. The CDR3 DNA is TGCGCCAGCAGCCCCGGACCAGCGGGAGTTTCGTACGAGCAGTACTTC.